This section outlines one T cell receptor (beta chain) sequence together with its context. Per the original methods: Reference gene primers were amplified, and this amplification served to estimate nucleated cell counts. Data came from immunoSEQ multiplex PCR; TCRdb stores just in-frame clones and leaves some out. V and J calls and clone size are those listed in that table; D and trimming were worked out from the DNA. Of 150,000 to 200,000 clones in the sample, 80% were seen once. The sample comes from a study of blood T cell repertoires in COVID-19. Overall study context: Some COVID-19 samples were acute and others convalescent; all came from the United States, Italy and Spain.

Among Cohort 3 donors, those recovered had two negative PCRs, clearance, or symptom resolution. Looked up from germline, CDR1 is KGHDR and CDR2 is SFDVKD. The junction had 9 bases not matched to a gene; V was cut back by 9 bases and J by 4 bases. The CDR3 sequence is 15 residues long. The source of this sequence is a man aged 35 to 55 who had recovered from COVID-19. The chain links TRBV24-1 to TRBJ2-2, with TRBD2 matching over 8 bases. Sequencing was done on a sample of PBMCs or T cells enriched from blood (not recorded which). CDR3 region: CATHPGGGRTGELFF. The CDR3 DNA reads as TGTGCCACCCACCCCGGGGGGGGGCGCACCGGGGAGCTGTTTTTT.